This passage covers 6 T cell receptor beta chains from one sample sequenced in a study of blood T cells in healthy people across ages. For the second PCR, which ran for about 7 to 12 cycles, a sample-barcoded 5' primer and a J-beta primer mix were used. TCRdb re-called the 5' RACE reads with MiXCR, one entry per CDR3 protein. The sample contains roughly 680,000 distinct CDR3 sequences, over 45% of which appear only once. Material: blood. Receptors were obtained from a woman aged 60-70 years in good health.

This clonotype was counted between two and nine times. The gene calls are TRBV7-3 and TRBJ2-1, with 10 bases lining up with TRBD2. J gave up 4 bases and V 5 bases, and 11 bases lay outside the gene matches. CDR1 and CDR2 from the germline V gene are SGHTA and FQGTGA. This CDR3 contains 17 residues. The CDR3 DNA reads TGTGCCAGCAGCCCCCAGGGGGCTAGCGGGAGTTACAATGAGCAGTTCTTC. The encoded protein is CASSPQGASGSYNEQFF.

The chain links TRBV20-1 to TRBJ2-4, with TRBD2 matching 11 bases. The J call is uncertain, as TRBJ2-7 better fits the DNA end. The germline gives CDR1 DFQATT, CDR2 SNEGSKA (reference sequence). The CDR3 is 14 residues long. This CDR3 reads CSPLSSGRAHEQYF. In DNA, the CDR3 is TGCAGCCCCCTTAGTAGCGGGAGGGCCCACGAGCAGTACTTC.

The chain links TRBV4-3 to TRBJ1-2; TRBD1 is a possible D gene (6 bases). V shed 3 bases and J shed 4 bases, with 15 bases lying between them. CDR3 length: 15 amino acids. Germline-derived CDR1 and CDR2 are LGHNA and YSLEER. The DNA of the CDR3 is TGCGCCAGCAGCCACAGGGGCGAGGGAGGCTATGGCTACACCTTC. This sequence encodes CASSHRGEGGYGYTF.

This clonotype was recorded a few times. This chain uses TRBV20-1 with TRBJ2-1; possible D gene TRBD2, 7 bases. CDR1 and CDR2 (germline): DFQATT, SNEGSKA (reference sequence). The CDR3 sequence is 13 residues long. The germline V and J ends were trimmed by 0 bases and 10 bases, with 13 bases remaining between them. Here the CDR3 reads CSARDQGTTEQFF. The CDR3 DNA follows: TGCAGTGCTAGAGATCAGGGGACTACAGAGCAGTTCTTC.

The chain is built from TRBV18 and TRBJ2-1; the D gene is possibly TRBD1 (6 bases). This CDR3 is 16 amino acids long. Germline lookup yields CDR1 KGHSH and CDR2 LQKENI. V shed 6 bases and J shed 4 bases, with 19 bases lying between them. The CDR3 loop reads CASSSGTPGPYNEQFF. DNA of the CDR3: TGTGCCAGCTCGTCAGGGACACCGGGACCTTACAATGAGCAGTTCTTC.

This clonotype was counted only a few times. This chain joins TRBV7-2 and TRBJ2-3, with D unclear. Germline V gene data show CDR1 as SGHTA and CDR2 as FQGNSA. V was clipped by 4 bases and J by 8 bases, with 13 bases between them. The CDR3 has 13 amino acids. The CDR3 coding sequence is TGTGCCAGCAGCTCCAGAGCAGGAGTTACGCAGTATTTT. It yields the protein CASSSRAGVTQYF.